This TCR beta chain is from a study of CD8 T cells in Susac syndrome (dated by TCRdb to about 2019). About the study as a whole: Whether CD8+ T cell activation and differentiation in Susac syndrome was antigen driven was tested using repertoire sequencing. CD8+ T cell repertoire clonality was compared between fewer than 13 healthy donors, about 14 Susac syndrome patients and some 15 multiple sclerosis patients.

This clonotype showed up just once. Its target antigen remains unknown. Per-nucleotide qualities are absent, and no much larger clonotype sits a single base away. One read alone makes for weak evidence. Reading the germline V gene (reference sequence) gives CDR1 SEHNR and CDR2 FQNEAQ. The CDR3 contains 14 residues, cysteine and phenylalanine counted. Only the CDR3 part of the read is kept: 42 bases, read in frame from the first base. Relative to germline, V is 0 bases shorter and J is 7 bases shorter, with 12 bases between their ends. Broader findings and caveats from the paper: The number of individuals in the TCR sequencing and HLA analysis was acknowledged as relatively small.

Peripheral blood CD8+ and CD4+ T cells from healthy donors, Susac syndrome patients and multiple sclerosis patients were profiled using high-throughput TCR beta sequencing. Healthy donors were age- and sex-matched controls. Bulk CD8+ and CD4+ T cells were purified magnetically by negative isolation, whereas CD8+ TEMRA cells were enriched by FACS. Blood was collected in EDTA tubes and processed within 24 hours, with PBMCs isolated through density gradient centrifugation. PBMCs intended for TCR sequencing were frozen in liquid nitrogen and were later thawed in a 37 degrees C water bath. Purity of sorted or isolated CD4+, CD8+ and CD8+ TEMRA cells was at least 90%. RNA was extracted with the RNeasy kit and about 0.5 to 1 ug was reverse transcribed using random hexamers. The immunoSEQ multiplex PCR assay, which covers 54 Vbeta and 13 Jbeta segments, was used to amplify TCR beta CDR3 regions. PCR amplification bias was corrected by using a synthetic template baseline for primer optimization and computational correction. The original pipeline was this. Only productive sequences were kept, with reads annotated to V, D and J genes according to IMGT and analyzed in immunoSEQ Analyzer. Clonality was computed as one minus Shannon entropy normalized by log2 of the number of productive unique sequences. For each patient and control, public and private clones were evaluated among the 100 most prevalent clones. Clones were defined as Susac-specific if absent from the healthy and MS cohorts, from some 1,000 published viral clones and from other ImmuneACCESS disease sequences. The raw public data were reprocessed by TCRdb itself: fastp quality trimming at Q25, MiXCR clonotype calling, in-frame beta chains only. Identical CDR3 protein sequences are pooled into one entry, listed with their most common genes and DNA. TCRdb, not the authors, supplied the V and J calls. This sample lists about 85,000 distinct CDR3 sequences; around 94% were detected once. Of the sample, around 0.25% falls within the top ten clones.

Recombination joined TRBV7-9 with TRBJ1-2, with the identity of the D gene unclear. Sequencing input: CD8+ T cells from PBMCs. The TCR originated in a human donor in good health. This receptor has the CDR3 CASSLASVQGGYTF. The bases are TGTGCCAGCAGCTTAGCGTCGGTCCAAGGTGGCTACACCTTC.